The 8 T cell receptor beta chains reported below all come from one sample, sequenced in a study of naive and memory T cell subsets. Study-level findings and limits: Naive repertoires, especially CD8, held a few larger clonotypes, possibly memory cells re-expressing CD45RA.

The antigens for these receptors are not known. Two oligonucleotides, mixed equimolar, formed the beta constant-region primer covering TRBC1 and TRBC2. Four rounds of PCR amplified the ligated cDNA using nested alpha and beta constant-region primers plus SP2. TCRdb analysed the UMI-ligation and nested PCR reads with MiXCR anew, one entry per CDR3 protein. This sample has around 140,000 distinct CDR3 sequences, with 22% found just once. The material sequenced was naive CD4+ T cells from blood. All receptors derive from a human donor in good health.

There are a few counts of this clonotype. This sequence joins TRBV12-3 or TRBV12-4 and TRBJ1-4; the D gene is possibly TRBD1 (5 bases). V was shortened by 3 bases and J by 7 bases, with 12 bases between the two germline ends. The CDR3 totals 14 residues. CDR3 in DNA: TGTGCCAGCAGTTTCGAGGGGCGGGTTGAAAAACTGTTTTTT. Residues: CASSFEGRVEKLFF.

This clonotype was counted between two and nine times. For the CDR3, the DNA is TGTGCCAGCAGCTTGCCGGGAGGGGGGTACAATGAGCAGTTCTTC. This gives the protein CASSLPGGGYNEQFF. This sequence joins TRBV5-4 and TRBJ2-1; 8 bases are a match to TRBD2. Germline loops: CDR1 SGHNT, CDR2 YYREEE (reference sequence). The CDR3 has 15 residues. Trimming cost V 1 base and J 4 bases; bases outside gene matches: 4.

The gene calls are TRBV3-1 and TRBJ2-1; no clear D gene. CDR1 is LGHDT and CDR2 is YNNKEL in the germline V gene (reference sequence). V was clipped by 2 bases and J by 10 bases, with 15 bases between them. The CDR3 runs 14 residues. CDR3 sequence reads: CASSQRSTHAEQFF. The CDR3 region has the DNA TGTGCCAGCAGCCAACGGTCTACCCATGCGGAGCAGTTCTTC.

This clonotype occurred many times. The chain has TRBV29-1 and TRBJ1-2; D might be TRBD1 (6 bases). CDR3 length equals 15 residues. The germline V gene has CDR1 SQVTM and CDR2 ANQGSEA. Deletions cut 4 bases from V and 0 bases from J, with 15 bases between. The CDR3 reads CSVGVARGSNYGYTF. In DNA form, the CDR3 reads TGCAGCGTTGGCGTCGCAAGGGGGTCTAACTATGGCTACACCTTC.

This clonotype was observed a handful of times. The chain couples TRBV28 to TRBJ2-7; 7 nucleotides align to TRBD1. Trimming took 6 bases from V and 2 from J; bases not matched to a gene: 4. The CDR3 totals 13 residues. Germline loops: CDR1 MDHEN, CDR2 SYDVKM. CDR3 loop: CASRPGQTYEQYF. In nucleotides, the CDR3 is TGTGCCAGCAGGCCGGGACAGACCTACGAGCAGTACTTC.

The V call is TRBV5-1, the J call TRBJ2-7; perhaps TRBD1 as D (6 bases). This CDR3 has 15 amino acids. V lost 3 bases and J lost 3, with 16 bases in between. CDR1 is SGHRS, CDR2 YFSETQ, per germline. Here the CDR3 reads CASSSGDSVLYEQYF. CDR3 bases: TGCGCCAGCAGCTCAGGGGATAGCGTACTCTACGAGCAGTACTTC.

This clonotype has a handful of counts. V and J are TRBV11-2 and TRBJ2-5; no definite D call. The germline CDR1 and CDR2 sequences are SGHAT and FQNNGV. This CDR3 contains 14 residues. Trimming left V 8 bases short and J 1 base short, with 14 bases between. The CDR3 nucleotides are TGTGCCAGCGGAACCTGGACGGTCCAAGAGACCCAGTACTTC. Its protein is CASGTWTVQETQYF.

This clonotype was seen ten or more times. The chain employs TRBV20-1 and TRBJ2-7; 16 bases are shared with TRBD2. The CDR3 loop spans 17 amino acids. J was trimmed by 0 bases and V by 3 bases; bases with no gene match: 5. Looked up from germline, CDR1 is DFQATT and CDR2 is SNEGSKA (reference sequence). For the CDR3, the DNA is TGCAGTGCTAGGGGGACTAGCGGGAGGGGCAGCTCCTACGAGCAGTACTTC. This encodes CSARGTSGRGSSYEQYF.